The 27 T cell receptor beta chains below were found in one sample sequenced in a study of Ad26.COV2.S vaccination and SARS-CoV-2 variants. TCRdb's table, derived via immunoSEQ multiplex PCR, lists solely in-frame clones and lacks some. This table holds about 680,000 clones, about 89% found once. The sample's treatment: roughly 20 received Ad26.COV2.S at low or high dose, single or two shots; 5 received placebo; per-sample allocation not given. Day 63 after the first vaccine or placebo injection was the time point for sampling. The input for sequencing was peripheral blood, taken in a trial of Ad26.COV2.S vaccine versus placebo. Every receptor here comes from a person aged 18-60 years who received the Ad26.COV2.S COVID-19 vaccine or a placebo.

This clone appeared a single time. The chain couples TRBV23-1 to TRBJ1-5; 7 bases match TRBD1. TRBV23-1 is known as an ORF, though its function is uncertain. This CDR3 has 15 residues. J was trimmed by 1 base and V by 4 bases; bases with no gene match: 4. The CDR3 reads CASSPTGQSNQPQHF. CDR3 nucleotide sequence: TGCGCCAGCAGTCCCACGGGACAGAGCAATCAGCCCCAGCATTTT.

The rearrangement links TRBV12-3 or TRBV12-4 to TRBJ1-1, with D possibly being TRBD1 (5 bases). The CDR3 extends over 13 amino acids. Trimming cost V 8 bases and J 4 bases, with 14 bases left between them. CDR3 region: CASGHRGTTEAFF. In nucleotides, the CDR3 is TGTGCCAGCGGCCACCGGGGGACCACTGAAGCTTTCTTT.

This clone has only one observation. J is TRBJ1-4 and V is TRBV7-2; the D is unclear. CDR1 and CDR2 (germline): SGHTA, FQGNSA. The CDR3 sequence is 16 residues long. V was shortened by 2 bases and J by 8 bases, with 18 bases between the two germline ends. CDR3 sequence: CASSLNPPGRGEKLFF. The CDR3 nucleotides are TGTGCCAGCAGCTTAAACCCCCCCGGCCGAGGAGAAAAACTGTTTTTT.

V and J are TRBV4-1 and TRBJ2-2; tentatively, D is TRBD1 or TRBD2 (5 bases each). CDR1 MGHRA and CDR2 YSYEKL come from the germline V gene. V lost 0 bases to trimming and J lost 6 bases, with 14 bases between them. The CDR3 runs to 16 residues. CDR3 sequence: CASSQDGTGFAGELFF. The CDR3 DNA sequence: TGCGCCAGCAGCCAAGATGGGACCGGTTTCGCCGGGGAGCTGTTTTTT.

This clone was seen once. The chain couples TRBV7-9 to TRBJ2-2; 13 bases fit TRBD2. Germline lookup yields CDR1 SEHNR and CDR2 FQNEAQ (reference sequence). J gave up 6 bases and V 5 bases, and 6 bases lay outside the gene matches. The CDR3 has 16 residues. Here the CDR3 DNA reads TGTGCCAGCAGCCCTGGACTAGCGGGAGTCGCCGGGGAGCTGTTTTTT. Amino acids: CASSPGLAGVAGELFF. Drawing the rest from reference TRBV7-9 and TRBJ2-2, the complete variable domain is DTGVSQNPRHKITKRGQNVTFRCDPISEHNRLYWYRQTLGQGPEFLTYFQNEAQLEKSRLLSDRFSAERPKGSFSTLEIQRTEQGDSAMYLCASSPGLAGVAGELFFGEGSRLTVL.

The chain recombines TRBV5-1 with TRBJ2-2, with no clear D. Germline assignment: CDR1 SGHRS and CDR2 YFSETQ. The CDR3 consists of 15 residues. Trimming cost V 0 bases and J 2 bases, with 8 bases left between them. The CDR3, as DNA: TGCGCCAGCAGCTTGGTACTGGCAAACACCGGGGAGCTGTTTTTT. Translation gives CASSLVLANTGELFF. The full variable domain, in which reference TRBV5-1 and TRBJ2-2 provide the parts outside the CDR3, is KAGVTQTPRYLIKTRGQQVTLSCSPISGHRSVSWYQQTPGQGLQFLFEYFSETQRNKGNFPGRFSGRQFSNSRSEMNVSTLELGDSALYLCASSLVLANTGELFFGEGSRLTVL.

This clone was observed once. This chain joins TRBV10-3 and TRBJ2-3; 9 bases fit TRBD1. This CDR3 region has 16 residues. The V gene's germline CDR1 is ENHRY and CDR2 SYGVKD. V gave up 6 bases and J gave up 6 bases; unmatched junction bases: 13. In DNA, the CDR3 is TGTGCCATCAGAACCGGGACAGGGAGACTTTGGGATACGCAGTATTTT. This encodes CAIRTGTGRLWDTQYF.

V and J are TRBV11-2 and TRBJ1-1; 8 positions match TRBD1. Germline CDR1 is SGHAT and CDR2 is FQNNGV. The CDR3 runs to 14 residues. Trimming removed 5 bases from V and 6 bases from J; junction bases left unmatched: 8. In DNA, the CDR3 is TGTGCCAGCAGCCTGGTGACAGGGGCCGCTGAAGCTTTCTTT. Translated, it gives CASSLVTGAAEAFF.

The chain has TRBV30 and TRBJ2-7; a possible D gene is TRBD2 (5 bases). The germline V and J ends were trimmed by 2 bases and 0 bases, with 8 bases remaining between them. The CDR3 length is 13 residues. Germline-derived CDR1 and CDR2 are GTSNPN and SVGIG (reference sequence). DNA of the CDR3: TGTGCCTGGAGTAAGAGGGCCTCCTACGAGCAGTACTTC. It codes for CAWSKRASYEQYF.

CDR3 bases: TGTGCCAGCAGCTTAACACTAGCGGGTAACAATGAGCAGTTCTTC. This codes for CASSLTLAGNNEQFF. The chain has TRBV11-3 and TRBJ2-1; 9 bases align to TRBD2. The length of the CDR3 is 15 residues. The trim removed 2 bases at V and 5 bases at J, leaving 4 bases unmatched. Germline loops: CDR1 SGHNT, CDR2 YENEEA. Combining the CDR3 with reference TRBV11-3 and TRBJ2-1 gives the whole variable domain EAGVVQSPRYKIIEKKQPVAFWCNPISGHNTLYWYLQNLGQGPELLIRYENEEAVDDSQLPKDRFSAERLKGVDSTLKIQPAELGDSAVYLCASSLTLAGNNEQFFGPGTRLTVL.

The chain recombines TRBV7-2 with TRBJ2-5; D remains unclear. The CDR3 length is 13 residues. Per the germline V gene, CDR1 is SGHTA and CDR2 is FQGNSA. The V and J ends lost 3 bases and 2 bases respectively, with 7 bases between them. In DNA form, the CDR3 reads TGTGCCAGCAGCTTTGGAATGCAAGAGACCCAGTACTTC. Translation: CASSFGMQETQYF.

The V gene is TRBV11-2, the J gene TRBJ2-1, with 8 bases identical to TRBD2. The CDR3 covers 14 residues. The junction had 5 bases not matched to a gene; V was cut back by 4 bases and J by 6 bases. CDR1 is SGHAT and CDR2 is FQNNGV in the germline V gene. The CDR3 bases are TGTGCCAGCAGCTACGGACTAGCAGGCAATGAGCAGTTCTTC. This gives the protein CASSYGLAGNEQFF.

The chain couples TRBV15 to TRBJ2-7, with D possibly matching TRBD1 (5 bases). The CDR3 covers 15 residues. The V gene's germline CDR1 is LNHNV and CDR2 YYDKDF (reference sequence). V was cut by 1 base and J by 6 bases, with 16 bases left in between. CDR3 loop: CATSRGPRVLSEQYF. The CDR3 DNA is TGTGCCACCAGCAGAGGGCCCAGGGTCCTAAGCGAGCAGTACTTC.

The chain is built from TRBV7-2 and TRBJ2-3; D ambiguous. The CDR3 runs to 17 residues. Germline values: CDR1 SGHTA, CDR2 FQGNSA. V lost 4 bases and J 4 bases, leaving 21 bases between the germline ends. The CDR3 DNA reads TGTGCCAGCAGCTCATGGGGTCAGGAGAAGGGCCCAGATACGCAGTATTTT. Protein: CASSSWGQEKGPDTQYF.

This clone was counted at least ten times. The gene calls are TRBV18 and TRBJ2-7; the D gene is possibly TRBD1 (6 bases). The CDR3 runs to 14 residues. Looked up from germline, CDR1 is KGHSH and CDR2 is LQKENI. The germline V and J ends were trimmed by 6 bases and 6 bases, with 18 bases remaining between them. This CDR3 is CASSRTGSHGEQYF. DNA for the CDR3: TGTGCCAGCTCCCGCACAGGGAGTCATGGCGAGCAGTACTTC.

This chain uses TRBV7-3 with TRBJ2-3, with D possibly TRBD1 on 6 matching bases. Germline V gene data show CDR1 as SGHTA and CDR2 as FQGTGA. The CDR3 contains 15 residues. Trimming took 5 bases from V and 2 from J, leaving 14 bases between them. The CDR3 here is CASSRLGDNTDTQYF. CDR3 nucleotide sequence: TGTGCCAGCAGCCGCCTTGGGGACAACACAGATACGCAGTATTTT.

J is TRBJ2-5 and V is TRBV5-4, with 8 bases fitting TRBD1. This CDR3 spans 15 amino acids. V dropped 2 bases and J dropped 2; count of bases not matched to a gene: 5. Germline assignment: CDR1 SGHNT and CDR2 YYREEE (reference sequence). The CDR3 here is CASSFPGQAQETQYF. The DNA for the CDR3 is TGTGCCAGCAGCTTCCCGGGACAGGCGCAAGAGACCCAGTACTTC.

This clone was seen only a few times. The chain joins TRBV11-2 to TRBJ1-6, with D unresolved. This CDR3 comprises 12 residues. CDR1 and CDR2 (germline): SGHAT, FQNNGV. Between the trimmed V and J ends, which lost 4 bases and 10 bases, there was a span of 8 bases. CDR3 region: CASSSTASPLHF. CDR3 nucleotides: TGTGCCAGCAGCTCTACAGCGTCACCCCTCCACTTT.

This chain joins TRBV7-9 and TRBJ2-5, with 7 bases that match TRBD2. Trimming took 5 bases from V and 10 from J; bases not matched to a gene: 10. This CDR3 has 13 amino acids. Germline V gives CDR1 SEHNR, CDR2 FQNEAQ (reference sequence). The CDR3 DNA sequence: TGTGCCAGCAGCCCCCCGGGACTACAGTTCCAGTACTTC. Its protein product is CASSPPGLQFQYF. Looking up the rest from reference TRBV7-9 and TRBJ2-5 gives the full variable domain: DTGVSQNPRHKITKRGQNVTFRCDPISEHNRLYWYRQTLGQGPEFLTYFQNEAQLEKSRLLSDRFSAERPKGSFSTLEIQRTEQGDSAMYLCASSPPGLQFQYFGPGTRLLVL.

The chain has TRBV6-5 and TRBJ1-1; D not resolved. V lost 6 bases, J lost 3 bases, and 11 bases lay in between. The CDR3 has 13 amino acids. Germline values: CDR1 MNHEY, CDR2 SVGAGI. The CDR3 coding sequence is TGTGCCAGCAGCATTGGGCCTTACACTGAAGCTTTCTTT. Translated: CASSIGPYTEAFF.

The chain combines TRBV11-2 with TRBJ2-1; 9 nucleotides agree with TRBD2. CDR1 and CDR2 (germline): SGHAT, FQNNGV. The CDR3 runs to 16 residues. J gave up 1 base and V 3 bases, and 4 bases lay outside the gene matches. CDR3 sequence (DNA): TGTGCCAGCAGCTTTAGCGGGGGATATTCCTACAATGAGCAGTTCTTC. The encoded protein is CASSFSGGYSYNEQFF.

The rearrangement uses TRBV5-1 and TRBJ2-7; possibly TRBD2 for D (5 bases). The CDR3 is made up of 13 amino acids. The V and J ends lost 4 bases and 6 bases respectively, with 14 bases between them. Per the germline V gene, CDR1 is SGHRS and CDR2 is YFSETQ. CDR3 region: CASSLPRTGEQYF. The CDR3 region has the DNA TGCGCCAGCAGCCTCCCCCGGACTGGCGAGCAGTACTTC.

This chain connects TRBV19 to TRBJ2-7; D gene uncertain. Trimming removed 3 bases from V and 3 bases from J, with 15 bases in between. The V gene's germline CDR1 is LNHDA and CDR2 SQIVND (reference sequence). This CDR3 spans 15 amino acids. CDR3 residues: CASSMTSYGNYEQYF. CDR3 nucleotide sequence: TGTGCCAGTAGTATGACGTCCTATGGGAACTACGAGCAGTACTTC.

This clone has just one count. The chain joins TRBV5-6 to TRBJ2-1; weak D call: TRBD1 (6 bases). CDR3 length equals 16 residues. Trimming cost V 1 base and J 3 bases, with 14 bases left between them. Looked up from germline, CDR1 is SGHDT and CDR2 is YYEEEE. Here the CDR3 reads CASSLLDRSYYNEQFF. CDR3 in DNA: TGTGCCAGCAGCTTGCTTGACAGGTCCTACTACAATGAGCAGTTCTTC.

The rearrangement links TRBV6-6 to TRBJ2-7; D assignment may be TRBD1 or TRBD2 (5 bases each). V dropped 7 bases and J dropped 0 bases, with 13 bases sitting between them. CDR1 and CDR2 from the germline V gene are MNHNY and SVGAGI (reference sequence). The CDR3 has 14 residues. The CDR3 region has the DNA TGTGCCAGCAATACACAGGCGGGCTCCTACGAGCAGTACTTC. Protein product: CASNTQAGSYEQYF.

CDR3 in amino acids: CASSFQGLADEQYF. The CDR3 DNA reads TGTGCCAGCAGTTTCCAAGGACTAGCGGACGAGCAGTACTTC. The V and J genes are TRBV3-1 (or the pseudogene TRBV3-2) and TRBJ2-7; TRBD2 matches at 10 bases. The germline CDR1 and CDR2 sequences are LGHDT and YNNKEL (reference sequence). This CDR3 has 14 amino acids. Trimming removed 6 bases from V and 5 bases from J; junction bases left unmatched: 7.

This clone was seen more than once but under ten times. This rearrangement joins TRBV27 to TRBJ1-1, with 9 bases aligning to TRBD1. CDR1 is MNHEY, CDR2 SMNVEV, per germline (reference sequence). After removal of 6 bases from V and 6 bases from J, the junction contained 11 bases not matched to a gene. The CDR3 totals 15 residues. The CDR3 spells CASRPRTGVIAEAFF. In DNA, the CDR3 is TGTGCCAGCAGGCCACGGACAGGGGTAATCGCTGAAGCTTTCTTT.